This T cell receptor beta chain emerged from a study of tumor and adjacent non-tumor tissue in lung cancer. About the research overall: The cohort had around eleven adenocarcinoma, a couple of squamous cell and 1 small cell patients.

This sample's RNA came from whole unsorted tissue. TCRbeta libraries were built with three rounds of nested PCR, modified from ARM-PCR. TCRdb reanalysed the multiplex PCR reads using MiXCR and keeps one entry per CDR3 protein. The sample comprises fewer than 120,000 distinct CDR3 sequences, 84% of which are singletons, and approximately 22% rests with the top ten. This clonotype appeared once. The CDR3 is 13 amino acids. Germline CDR1 and CDR2: SQVTM and ANQGSEA. The V gene lost 6 bases and the J gene lost 11 bases, with 22 bases spanning the gap. The receptor comes from a man aged 70-80 years with non-small cell lung cancer. The chain links TRBV29-1 to TRBJ2-5, with D possibly being TRBD1 (6 bases). The sample consisted of lung tumor tissue. Here the CDR3 DNA reads TGCAGCGTGGCCGACAGGTTCCAAGGGAAACAGTACTTC. This translates into CSVADRFQGKQYF.